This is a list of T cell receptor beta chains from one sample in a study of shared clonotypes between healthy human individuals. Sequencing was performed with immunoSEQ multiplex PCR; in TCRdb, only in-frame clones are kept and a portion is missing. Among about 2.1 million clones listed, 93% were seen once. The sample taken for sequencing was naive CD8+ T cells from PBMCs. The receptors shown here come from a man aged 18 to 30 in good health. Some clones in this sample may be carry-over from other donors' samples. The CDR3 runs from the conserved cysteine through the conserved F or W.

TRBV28 CASSFPGLADTQYF
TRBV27 CASSLGPRNEKLFF
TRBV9 CASSVAAGVARINNEQFF
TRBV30 CAWGRDRDEKLFF
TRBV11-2 CASSLRTDTQYF
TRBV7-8 CASSRGLAGGRSYNEQFF
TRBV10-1 CASRYGLWGLDDFYGYTF
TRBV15 CATSRVGGDRVLYGYTF
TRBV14 CASSQSPHYGYTF
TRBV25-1 CASSERLAGEGEQFF
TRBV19 CASSDGTSGHYEQYF
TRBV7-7 CASRIGGPSHF
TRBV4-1 CASSLRTANYGYTF
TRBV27 CASSFLPPGGSRSYEQYF
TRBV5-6 CASSSVRGRGYTF
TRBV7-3 CASALGPGTGELFF
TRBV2 CASSSGRFTF
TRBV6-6 CASSYLRLDQETQYF
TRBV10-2 CASKNGTEAFF
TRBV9 CASSVGTGGPYEQYF
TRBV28 CASSLRYEQFF
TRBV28 CASSFRVSQETQYF
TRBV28 CASSFAVSNQPQHF
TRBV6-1 CASSEVAEGTGELFF
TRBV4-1 CASSQTGQGDQPQHF
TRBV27 CASSFGGRSNQPQHF
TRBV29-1 CSVVDSGFDEQYF
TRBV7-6 CASSLNSGNEQFF
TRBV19 CASSLGQGARNEQFF
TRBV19 CASTEPGQGNGYTF
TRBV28 CASSPPGQGSTDTQYF
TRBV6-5 CASSRLRGSTDTQYF
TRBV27 CASSFQGIRSPETQYF
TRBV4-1 CASSPRGQNTEAFF
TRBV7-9 CASSFNWASGSHEQYF
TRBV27 CASSPWGGANTEAFF
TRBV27 CASSLIGSLGVQPQHF
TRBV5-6 CASSFSGDTQYF
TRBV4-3 CASSQDRAGRYAYGYTF
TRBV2 CASSLPGTVEQYF
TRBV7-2 CASRPPVSSGEGNGELFF
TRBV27 CASSFGGIQPQHF
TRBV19 CASSIHGNNEKLFF
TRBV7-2 CASSLDVTVQLLSYEQYF
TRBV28 CASSFRIGLADYNEQFF
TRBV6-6 CASNWGQKDETQYF
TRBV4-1 CASSQVNREHEQYF
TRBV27 CASSLSGTGGSYEQYF
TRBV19 CASTLTGGQPQHF
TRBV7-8 CASSPPPEQTQYF
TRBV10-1 CASGGGSFNEQFF
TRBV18 CASSPGDRGTDTQYF
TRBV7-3 CASSQTYQGFHEQYF
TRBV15 CATSRSSDGTDTQYF
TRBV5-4 CASSYTTRNEQYF
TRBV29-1 CSVQDRDYGYTF
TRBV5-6 CASSIGAVWGNEKLFF
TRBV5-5 CASSLGLAGNNEQFF
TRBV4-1 CASSQDGRAGGPHNEQFF
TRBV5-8 CASSLSGVSSYEQYF